What follows are 19 T cell receptor beta chains derived from one specimen sequenced in a study of T cells in women clearing cervical HPV infection. This table comes from immunoSEQ multiplex PCR, and its TCRdb copy is limited to in-frame clones, with some not included. The table lists 23,000 or so clones, with roughly 25% in the top ten. Source material: blood buffy coat. These receptors came from a woman aged 18 to 75 with a cervical HPV16 infection that either progressed to CIN3+ or cleared (not recorded which).

As concerns this clone: Coverage ceases 3 residues before the CDR3 finishes, and the germline J gene fills in the end. This chain connects TRBV7-3 to TRBJ1-6, with TRBD1 identical over 9 bases. CDR1 is SGHTA and CDR2 is FQGTGA in the germline V gene. CDR3 size: 14 residues. The junction had 3 bases not matched to a gene; V was cut back by 2 bases and J by 10 bases. The covered CDR3 bases are TGTGCCAGCAGCTTAGGGACAGGGAAATCACCC. Encoded protein: CASSLGTGKSP. The entire CDR3 is CASSLGTGKSPLHF.

A remark on this clone: The read finishes 3 residues shy of the CDR3 end, and the germline J gene is used to complete it. The same CDR3 also results from other DNA sequences found in this sample. V usage is TRBV19 and J usage is TRBJ1-3, with TRBD1 as a possible D gene (5 bases). From germline, CDR1 is LNHDA and CDR2 SQIVND (reference sequence). The CDR3 length is 14 residues. CDR3 in amino acids: CASSMEGRLSIIYF. Partial CDR3 DNA: TGTGCCAGTAGTATGGAGGGGAGGCTTTCGATT.

About this clone itself: The read stops 3 residues short of the end of the CDR3; the missing end is completed from the germline J gene. V is TRBV7-6 and J is TRBJ1-6; 8 bases align to TRBD1. The CDR3 extends over 15 amino acids. After removal of 2 bases from V and 9 bases from J, the junction contained 6 bases not matched to a gene. Germline CDR1 and CDR2: SGHVS and FNYEAQ. CDR3 residues: CASSLYTGGGSPLHF. Partial CDR3 DNA: TGTGCCAGCAGCTTATATACAGGGGGAGGTTCACCC.

With respect to this clone: The CDR3 goes on 3 residues after the read ends, and that part is filled in from the germline J gene. This sequence joins TRBV19 and TRBJ2-3; no firm D call. The germline V and J ends were trimmed by 4 bases and 4 bases, with 15 bases remaining between them. Germline assignment: CDR1 LNHDA and CDR2 SQIVND (reference sequence). The CDR3 is 15 amino acids. Here the CDR3 reads CASSNSLSPADTQYF. The part of the CDR3 DNA that was read is TGTGCCAGTAGTAATAGTTTATCCCCGGCAGATACG.

To note about this clone: Read data end 3 residues before the CDR3 end; the end is taken from the germline J gene. The rearrangement uses TRBV5-1 and TRBJ1-5; 11 bases map to TRBD1. Looked up from germline, CDR1 is SGHRS and CDR2 is YFSETQ. Losses at the gene ends were 0 bases for V and 5 bases for J; bases not matched to a gene: 7. The CDR3 runs to 17 residues. The sequenced part of the CDR3 DNA is TGCGCCAGCAGCTTGGCCAATACGGACAGGGGGCATCAGCCC. This encodes CASSLANTDRGHQP. The entire CDR3 reads CASSLANTDRGHQPQHF.

With regard to this clone: The read gets to within 3 residues of the CDR3 end, and the germline J gene fills in the rest. The chain employs TRBV30 and TRBJ2-5; 10 nucleotides match TRBD2. The CDR3 is made up of 16 amino acids. Germline V gene sequence: CDR1 GTSNPN, CDR2 SVGIG (reference sequence). J lost 2 bases, V lost 0 bases, and 6 bases had no gene match. The CDR3: CAWSVPSGGLQETQYF. CDR3 DNA (partial): TGTGCCTGGAGTGTACCTAGCGGGGGACTTCAAGAGACC.

Of note for this clone: The sequence runs out 3 residues before the end of the CDR3; the remainder is reconstructed from the germline J gene. The V gene is TRBV19, the J gene TRBJ1-3, with TRBD1 matching over 9 bases. Trimming took 3 bases from V and 6 from J; bases not matched to a gene: 3. CDR3 length equals 14 residues. Per germline, CDR1 LNHDA and CDR2 SQIVND (reference sequence). This chain's CDR3 is CASSIGQGPNTIYF. The CDR3 DNA, read in part, is TGTGCCAGTAGTATCGGACAGGGGCCAAACACC.

Turning to this clone: The read falls 3 residues short of the CDR3 end, and the missing part is taken from the germline J gene. V and J are TRBV5-1 and TRBJ2-7, with 7 bases lining up with TRBD1. Looked up from germline, CDR1 is SGHRS and CDR2 is YFSETQ. The V gene end was trimmed by 2 bases and the J gene end by 4 bases; junction bases not matched to a gene: 0. The CDR3 has 12 amino acids. The sequenced part of the CDR3 DNA is TGCGCCAGCAGCTTACAGGGGTACGAG. This sequence encodes CASSLQGYE. The whole CDR3 sequence reads CASSLQGYEQYF.

In regard to this clone: The DNA ends 3 residues before the CDR3 does, and the rest of the CDR3 is filled in from the germline J gene. The chain joins TRBV11-3 to TRBJ2-7; 14 bases match TRBD2. Germline V gene data show CDR1 as SGHNT and CDR2 as YENEEA. The CDR3 has 15 amino acids. Losses at the gene ends were 4 bases for V and 3 bases for J; bases not matched to a gene: 2. The sequenced part of the CDR3 DNA is TGTGCCAGCAGCTCCGGGACTAGCGGGAGCTACGAG. Its translation is CASSSGTSGSYE. The entire CDR3 is CASSSGTSGSYEQYF.

Notes on this clone: An end of the junction does not agree with germline; a read error may underlie this. Sequencing ends 3 residues short of the CDR3 end; the germline J gene provides the rest. The chain employs TRBV19 and TRBJ1-3; D unclear. This CDR3 has 14 residues. Germline assignment: CDR1 LNHDA and CDR2 SQIVND (reference sequence). The CDR3 spells CASSIGISGNTIYF. The sequenced CDR3 bases are TGTGCCAGTAGTATAGGAATTTCAGGAAACACA.

The CDR3 sequence is CASSETIANEQYF. The sequenced CDR3 bases are TGTGCCAGCAGCGAGACTATAGCGAACGAG. V and J are TRBV5-4 and TRBJ2-7; TRBD2 might be the D (5 bases). The read finishes 3 residues shy of the CDR3 end, and the germline J gene is used to complete it. CDR3 size: 13 residues. V gave up 4 bases and J gave up 5 bases, with 13 bases separating them. Germline loops: CDR1 SGHNT, CDR2 YYREEE (reference sequence). Supplemented by reference TRBV5-4 and TRBJ2-7, the full variable domain reads ETGVTQSPTHLIKTRGQQVTLRCSSQSGHNTVSWYQQALGQGPQFIFQYYREEENGRGNFPPRFSGLQFPNYSSELNVNALELDDSALYLCASSETIANEQYFGPGTRLTVT.

A remark on this clone: The read ends 3 residues shy of where the CDR3 ends; the end is completed using the germline J gene. This sequence joins TRBV30 and TRBJ1-2; D gene unclear. Germline V gives CDR1 GTSNPN, CDR2 SVGIG (reference sequence). The CDR3 spans 14 residues. CDR3 bases read: TGTGCCTGGAGTAGGACTAGCGGGATCAATGAC. Encoded protein: CAWSRTSGIND. From start to end, the CDR3 is CAWSRTSGINDYTF.

This chain's CDR3 is CASSSTANYGYTF. Partial CDR3 DNA: TGTGCCAGCAGCTCCACAGCTAACTATGGC. The chain has TRBV11-3 and TRBJ1-2, with D unresolved. The read terminates 3 residues ahead of where the CDR3 ends, so the germline J gene completes it. The CDR3 is 13 residues long. The V gene's germline CDR1 is SGHNT and CDR2 YENEEA. V was cut by 4 bases and J by 0 bases, with 6 bases left in between.

On this clone: With the read ending 3 residues before the CDR3 end, the germline J gene is used to fill in that end. V and J are TRBV2 and TRBJ1-2; no definite D call. This CDR3 is built from 17 residues. Germline V lookup: CDR1 SNHLY, CDR2 FYNNEI. The V gene lost 1 base and the J gene lost 0 bases, with 15 bases spanning the gap. Partial CDR3 DNA: TGTGCCAGCAGTGAAGATTTGGGCAGTGCTACTAACTATGGC. Amino acid sequence: CASSEDLGSATNYG. The whole CDR3 region reads CASSEDLGSATNYGYTF.

As concerns this clone: The CDR3 end is not reached by the read, which stops 3 residues before it; the germline J gene fills it in. This chain connects TRBV19 to TRBJ1-1, with no clear D. CDR1 and CDR2 (germline): LNHDA, SQIVND (reference sequence). This CDR3 region has 11 residues. CDR3: CASNPGGEAFF. The CDR3 DNA, read in part, is TGTGCCAGTAATCCTGGAGGGGAA.

Note on this clone: The read gets to within 3 residues of the CDR3 end, and the germline J gene fills in the rest. The chain joins TRBV7-9 to TRBJ2-5, with D possibly TRBD1 on 6 matching bases. Per the germline V gene, CDR1 is SEHNR and CDR2 is FQNEAQ (reference sequence). The CDR3 consists of 15 residues. V lost 0 bases and J 4 bases, leaving 12 bases between the germline ends. CDR3 amino acids: CASSLATTGLETQYF. The covered CDR3 bases are TGTGCCAGCAGCTTAGCCACAACAGGGTTAGAGACC. Complete variable domain (other parts from reference TRBV7-9 and TRBJ2-5): DTGVSQNPRHKITKRGQNVTFRCDPISEHNRLYWYRQTLGQGPEFLTYFQNEAQLEKSRLLSDRFSAERPKGSFSTLEIQRTEQGDSAMYLCASSLATTGLETQYFGPGTRLLVL.

Concerning this clone: From the germline J gene comes the end of the CDR3, since the read stops 3 residues before it. The chain carries TRBV14 and TRBJ1-2; D gene uncertain. Per germline, CDR1 SGHDN and CDR2 FVKESK. The CDR3 consists of 12 residues. Between the trimmed V and J ends, which lost 1 base and 6 bases, there was a span of 6 bases. CDR3 bases read: TGTGCCAGCAGCCAAGCGAGGCATGGC. Translation: CASSQARHG. The full-length CDR3 reads as CASSQARHGYTF.

The sequenced CDR3 bases are TGTGCCAGCAGCTCCATGACAGGGGGAGGGTCGGTCTACGAG. It translates to CASSSMTGGGSVYE. The entire CDR3 protein is CASSSMTGGGSVYEQYF. The V and J genes are TRBV13 and TRBJ2-7, with 9 bases fitting TRBD1. The read ends 3 residues shy of where the CDR3 ends; the end is completed using the germline J gene. CDR1 PRHDT and CDR2 FYEKMQ come from the germline V gene (reference sequence). The CDR3 has 17 residues. V was clipped by 4 bases and J by 3 bases; unmatched bases: 13.

About this clone itself: The read comes to an end 3 residues before the CDR3 does, leaving the germline J gene to fill in the end. The chain recombines TRBV5-1 with TRBJ2-7; 12 bases agree with TRBD2. With 0 bases clipped from V and 2 bases from J, the junction kept 6 bases outside the gene matches. CDR3 length: 17 amino acids. Germline CDR1 and CDR2: SGHRS and YFSETQ. The CDR3 loop reads CASSLVRSSGGAYEQYF. The CDR3 DNA, read in part, is TGCGCCAGCAGCTTGGTGCGTTCTAGCGGGGGGGCCTACGAG. Full variable domain (remainder filled in from reference TRBV5-1 and TRBJ2-7): KAGVTQTPRYLIKTRGQQVTLSCSPISGHRSVSWYQQTPGQGLQFLFEYFSETQRNKGNFPGRFSGRQFSNSRSEMNVSTLELGDSALYLCASSLVRSSGGAYEQYFGPGTRLTVT.